This T cell receptor (beta chain) was recovered during a study of blood T cell repertoires in COVID-19. Study-level background: Acute and convalescent COVID-19 samples came from the United States, Italy and Spain. PBMCs, B-cell-depleted T cells, or T cells provided the cDNA or gDNA that made up the material.

Per the original methods: How many nucleated cells were present was estimated from reference gene primer amplification. Some clones are missing from TCRdb's copy, which holds only in-frame ones; the method was immunoSEQ multiplex PCR. The DNA gave D and trimming, while V, J and clone size come from that table. The table shows 390,000 or so clones, with around 91% occurring only once. J lost 7 bases, V lost 0 bases, and 8 bases had no gene match. CDR3 size: 16 residues. Germline CDR1 MNHEY, CDR2 SVGAGI. This chain joins TRBV6-5 and TRBJ2-7; TRBD2 aligns across 11 bases. This sequence was found in a man aged 18 to 35 with active or convalescent COVID-19. The source material was peripheral blood. Here the CDR3 reads CASSYSTSGMTWEQYF. CDR3 coding DNA: TGTGCCAGCAGTTACTCGACTAGCGGGATGACATGGGAGCAGTACTTC.